The 9 T cell receptor beta chains presented below share a single source sample, sequenced in a study of blood T cell repertoires in COVID-19. TCRdb keeps only in-frame clones here, not all; method: immunoSEQ multiplex PCR. In the table there are fewer than 700,000 clones, roughly 89% of which are singletons. The sequencing input was peripheral blood. These receptor sequences come from a woman between 50 and 59 years old with COVID-19, enrolled during active disease.

V is TRBV4-1 and J is TRBJ1-2; weak D call: TRBD1 (5 bases). V lost 4 bases and J lost 4, with 19 bases in between. The germline V gene encodes CDR1 MGHRA and CDR2 YSYEKL. CDR3 size: 16 residues. The chain's CDR3 is CASSPEDSQGGYGYTF. CDR3 bases: TGCGCCAGCAGCCCAGAAGACTCCCAGGGAGGCTATGGCTACACCTTC.

The V and J genes are TRBV12-5 and TRBJ2-1; TRBD2 aligns across 7 bases. The V gene's germline CDR1 is LGHNT and CDR2 FRNRAP. The CDR3 extends over 16 amino acids. V lost 5 bases to trimming and J lost 10 bases; unmatched junction nucleotides: 17. CDR3 protein: CASGLDGTTPGLEQFF. In nucleotides, the CDR3 is TGTGCTAGTGGTCTCGACGGGACTACGCCTGGTCTGGAGCAGTTCTTC.

The rearrangement links TRBV9 to TRBJ2-3, with 7 nucleotides matching TRBD2. The V segment lost 4 bases and the J segment 2 bases; nucleotides outside the gene matches: 7. The CDR3 is 15 amino acids. Germline V lookup: CDR1 SGDLS, CDR2 YYNGEE. Written as DNA, the CDR3 is TGTGCCAGCAGCATAAGAGCGGGATCCACAGATACGCAGTATTTT. It is translated as CASSIRAGSTDTQYF.

The V gene is TRBV27, the J gene TRBJ1-6; the D is unclear. The V and J ends lost 10 bases and 10 bases respectively, with 20 bases between them. The CDR3 spans 14 residues. CDR1 and CDR2 (germline): MNHEY, SMNVEV (reference sequence). In DNA, the CDR3 is TGTGCCACCTGGACGAGGGAAGCGGGATCACCCCTCCACTTT. This gives the protein CATWTREAGSPLHF.

J is TRBJ2-7 and V is TRBV19; D is unresolved. The CDR3 runs to 14 residues. Trimming removed 3 bases at V and 3 bases at J, with 12 bases between. The germline V gene has CDR1 LNHDA and CDR2 SQIVND (reference sequence). The CDR3 sequence is CASSISPRFYEQYF. Here the CDR3 DNA reads TGTGCCAGTAGTATTAGCCCCCGCTTCTACGAGCAGTACTTC.

By share, this clone ranks as medium-sized. This chain joins TRBV7-9 and TRBJ1-1, with TRBD1 matching 8 bases. The CDR3 consists of 16 residues. After removal of 5 bases from V and 4 bases from J, the junction contained 12 bases not matched to a gene. Germline CDR1 is SEHNR and CDR2 is FQNEAQ (reference sequence). Here the CDR3 DNA reads TGTGCCAGCAGCACCAGGGACAGGCGAAGTCCCACTGAAGCTTTCTTT. Its translation is CASSTRDRRSPTEAFF.

V usage is TRBV2 and J usage is TRBJ2-7; maybe TRBD1 (6 bases). The CDR3 spans 14 residues. Deletions cut 7 bases from V and 6 bases from J, with 19 bases between. CDR1 is SNHLY, CDR2 FYNNEI, per germline. CDR3 DNA: TGTGCCAGCAACTCTGGGGGCAGGGCAGGCGAGCAGTACTTC. Translating gives CASNSGGRAGEQYF.

The chain combines TRBV21-1 with TRBJ2-7; TRBD1, the table's D call, was not compared with the DNA. TRBV21-1 is tagged as a pseudogene. The CDR3 has 14 amino acids. CDR3 amino acids: CASSRDRIPYEQYF. CDR3 DNA sequence: TGTGCCAGCAGCCGGGACAGGATTCCCTACGAGCAGTACTTC.

Notes on this clone: Other nucleotide sequences from this sample produce the same CDR3. V and J are TRBV18 and TRBJ2-3; D is unresolved. V was trimmed by 2 bases and J by 2 bases, leaving 5 bases between them. Per germline, CDR1 KGHSH and CDR2 LQKENI. The CDR3 is made up of 13 amino acids. The CDR3 sequence: CASSPSATDTQYF. CDR3 nucleotides: TGTGCCAGCTCACCAAGCGCCACAGATACGCAGTATTTT.